The 21 T cell receptor beta chains below come from one sample, sequenced in a study of blood T cells in healthy people across ages. Sample-barcoded 5' priming and a J-beta primer mix drove a second PCR of 7 to 11 cycles. Using its own MiXCR run on the 5' RACE reads, TCRdb lists one record per CDR3 protein. The data hold about 1.6 million distinct CDR3 sequences, with roughly 30% observed a single time. Sequencing input: blood. These receptors were taken from a woman in her 30s in good health.

The J gene is TRBJ1-2, the V gene TRBV24-1; no definite D call. The ends were cut back, 10 bases at V and 8 bases at J, with 16 bases in the middle. The CDR3 extends over 12 amino acids. Germline assignment: CDR1 KGHDR and CDR2 SFDVKD. The CDR3 spells CATRNELGGYTF. CDR3 nucleotides: TGTGCCACAAGAAACGAGTTGGGAGGCTACACCTTC.

V is TRBV7-8 and J is TRBJ1-5; D is possibly TRBD1 (5 bases). Germline-derived CDR1 and CDR2 are SGHVS and FQNEAQ. The CDR3 has 14 amino acids. Trimming took 5 bases from V and 5 from J, leaving 13 bases between them. DNA for the CDR3: TGTGCCAGCAGCATCGACAGTTCGTATCAGCCCCAGCATTTT. Translation: CASSIDSSYQPQHF.

This clonotype was counted at least ten times. This sequence joins TRBV4-1 and TRBJ1-1; perhaps TRBD1 as D (5 bases). Trimming removed 3 bases from V and 2 bases from J, with 13 bases in between. This CDR3 spans 15 amino acids. Per germline, CDR1 MGHRA and CDR2 YSYEKL. As DNA, the CDR3 is TGCGCCAGCAGCCAGAGGACAATCCTTAACACTGAAGCTTTCTTT. This encodes CASSQRTILNTEAFF.

This chain connects TRBV6-5 to TRBJ2-5; 13 nucleotides agree with TRBD2. CDR1 and CDR2 from the germline V gene are MNHEY and SVGAGI. Trimming cost V 10 bases and J 5 bases; bases outside gene matches: 13. This CDR3 has 16 residues. The CDR3 nucleotides are TGTGCCACCAATCGTCGGACTAGCGGGGGAGGGGAGACCCAGTACTTC. Its protein is CATNRRTSGGGETQYF.

The chain links TRBV7-9 to TRBJ1-2, with D possibly being TRBD1 (5 bases). The germline V gene has CDR1 SEHNR and CDR2 FQNEAQ (reference sequence). The CDR3 loop spans 13 amino acids. The ends were cut back, 4 bases at V and 8 bases at J, with 14 bases in the middle. Here the CDR3 DNA reads TGTGCCAGCAGCTCGCAGGGTTGGGGCGGCTACACCTTC. Encoded protein: CASSSQGWGGYTF.

This chain links TRBV5-1 with TRBJ2-3; tentative D call: TRBD2 (7 bases). Looked up from germline, CDR1 is SGHRS and CDR2 is YFSETQ. Trimming stripped 5 bases from V and 3 bases from J, with 16 bases between. The CDR3 spans 15 residues. The CDR3 sequence is CASSRSGGRTDTQYF. In DNA, the CDR3 is TGCGCCAGCAGTCGTTCGGGGGGCAGGACAGATACGCAGTATTTT.

The J gene is TRBJ2-1, the V gene TRBV3-1; D remains ambiguous. V was shortened by 2 bases and J by 9 bases, with 5 bases between the two germline ends. CDR3 length equals 11 residues. Germline-derived CDR1 and CDR2 are LGHDT and YNNKEL (reference sequence). The CDR3 bases are TGTGCCAGCAGCCAATCAAGTGAGCAGTTCTTC. Its translation is CASSQSSEQFF.

This clonotype was seen just once. The gene calls are TRBV4-1 and TRBJ2-3; D is perhaps TRBD1 (6 bases). V dropped 4 bases and J dropped 2 bases, with 19 bases sitting between them. This CDR3 is 17 amino acids long. Germline lookup yields CDR1 MGHRA and CDR2 YSYEKL. The CDR3 sequence is CASSPPIARGTTDTQYF. CDR3 in DNA: TGCGCCAGCAGCCCCCCCATAGCCAGGGGAACCACAGATACGCAGTATTTT.

The chain recombines TRBV12-3 or TRBV12-4 with TRBJ2-2; TRBD2 agrees at 7 bases. Trimming removed 0 bases from V and 2 bases from J; junction bases left unmatched: 6. CDR3 length: 17 amino acids. The CDR3 loop is CASSLALRGTNTGELFF. As DNA, the CDR3 is TGTGCCAGCAGTTTAGCGCTGCGGGGGACTAACACCGGGGAGCTGTTTTTT.

A note on this clonotype: A junction end diverges from the germline sequence, so it may reflect a read error. This chain connects TRBV12-3 or TRBV12-4 to TRBJ2-3; unclear D gene. The CDR3 spans 12 residues. The CDR3 sequence is CASTRPPDMQYF. The CDR3 DNA is TGTGCCAGCACCCGGCCGCCAGATATGCAGTATTTT.

The chain has TRBV2 and TRBJ2-5; TRBD1 might be the D (6 bases). This CDR3 is 13 amino acids long. The germline V and J ends were trimmed by 2 bases and 3 bases, with 7 bases remaining between them. The germline V gene encodes CDR1 SNHLY and CDR2 FYNNEI. CDR3: CASSEYREETQYF. The CDR3 DNA is TGTGCCAGCAGTGAATACAGGGAAGAGACCCAGTACTTC.

This sequence joins TRBV29-1 and TRBJ1-2; TRBD1 matches at 8 bases. Per the germline V gene, CDR1 is SQVTM and CDR2 is ANQGSEA. V trimming: 5 bases; J trimming: 4 bases; junction bases outside the gene matches: 6. The length of the CDR3 is 13 residues. This CDR3 reads CSVTRTGSYGYTF. In DNA, the CDR3 is TGCAGCGTTACCCGGACAGGGAGCTATGGCTACACCTTC.

With regard to this clonotype: The germline gene is not matched at one end of the junction; a read error may be the cause. The chain has TRBV7-9 and TRBJ2-7, with 9 nucleotides matching TRBD2. This CDR3 is 14 amino acids long. The germline CDR1 and CDR2 sequences are SEHNR and FQNEAQ (reference sequence). In DNA, the CDR3 is TGTGCCAACAGCTTAGCGGGAGTTAACTTAGAGCAGTACTTC. Translating it yields CANSLAGVNLEQYF. Drawing the rest from reference TRBV7-9 and TRBJ2-7, the complete variable domain is DTGVSQNPRHKITKRGQNVTFRCDPISEHNRLYWYRQTLGQGPEFLTYFQNEAQLEKSRLLSDRFSAERPKGSFSTLEIQRTEQGDSAMYLCANSLAGVNLEQYFGPGTRLTVT.

This clonotype occurred a few times. This chain links TRBV12-3 or TRBV12-4 with TRBJ2-3; 9 positions match TRBD2. The CDR3 length is 16 residues. V lost 3 bases and J lost 4; bases outside the gene matches: 8. As DNA, the CDR3 is TGTGCCAGCAGTTTTTTGCGGGGGGGCCAAGCAGATACGCAGTATTTT. Translated: CASSFLRGGQADTQYF.

About this clonotype itself: A much bigger clone sits one base away, suggesting this may be a read error. The V and J genes are TRBV6-5 and TRBJ2-3; 8 nucleotides align to TRBD2. The CDR3 sequence is 15 residues long. The V gene end was trimmed by 6 bases and the J gene end by 6 bases; junction bases not matched to a gene: 11. Germline CDR1 and CDR2: MNHEY and SVGAGI. The CDR3 spells CASSKSGTRGDTQYF. CDR3 nucleotides: TGTGCCAGCAGCAAATCCGGGACTAGGGGGGATACGCAGTATTTT.

This clonotype was found many times. The chain joins TRBV12-3 or TRBV12-4 to TRBJ2-1; tentative D call: TRBD2 (5 bases). V lost 2 bases to trimming and J lost 6 bases, with 5 bases between them. This CDR3 comprises 12 residues. The CDR3 is CASSLSGNEQFF. CDR3 DNA: TGTGCCAGCAGTTTAAGCGGCAATGAGCAGTTCTTC.

The chain is built from TRBV29-1 and TRBJ2-3; D unclear. The CDR3 totals 16 residues. V shed 7 bases and J shed 0 bases, with 20 bases lying between them. Germline CDR1 SQVTM, CDR2 ANQGSEA. CDR3 DNA: TGCAGCGCCACCCGTGGCCTCGGAGTAAGCACAGATACGCAGTATTTT. Translation: CSATRGLGVSTDTQYF.

This clonotype was seen a handful of times. This sequence joins TRBV3-1 and TRBJ1-2; D not resolved. The CDR3 is 13 residues long. Trimming pared 1 base from V and 3 bases from J, leaving 6 bases between. CDR1 is LGHDT and CDR2 is YNNKEL in the germline V gene (reference sequence). The CDR3 coding sequence is TGTGCCAGCAGCCAAGCCGGCGACTATGGCTACACCTTC. As protein: CASSQAGDYGYTF.

This clonotype was picked up a small number of times. The chain joins TRBV6-1 to TRBJ2-3; unclear D gene. CDR1 MNHNS and CDR2 SASEGT come from the germline V gene. The length of the CDR3 is 11 residues. V lost 3 bases, J lost 5 bases, and 3 bases lay in between. In DNA form, the CDR3 reads TGTGCCAGCAGTGAGCAAGATACGCAGTATTTT. Protein: CASSEQDTQYF.

The chain employs TRBV28 and TRBJ1-6; D is unclear. Trimming removed 6 bases from V and 7 bases from J, with 13 bases in between. The CDR3 loop spans 14 amino acids. Germline V gene data show CDR1 as MDHEN and CDR2 as SYDVKM. The CDR3 reads CASSIYRENSPLHF. Here the CDR3 DNA reads TGTGCCAGCAGCATCTACCGGGAGAATTCACCCCTCCACTTT.

The CDR3 here is CASSKGPTVQETQYF. CDR3 coding DNA: TGTGCCAGCAGCAAAGGACCGACAGTACAAGAGACCCAGTACTTC. The chain couples TRBV21-1 to TRBJ2-5. TRBV21-1 is reported as a pseudogene. The CDR3 consists of 15 residues.